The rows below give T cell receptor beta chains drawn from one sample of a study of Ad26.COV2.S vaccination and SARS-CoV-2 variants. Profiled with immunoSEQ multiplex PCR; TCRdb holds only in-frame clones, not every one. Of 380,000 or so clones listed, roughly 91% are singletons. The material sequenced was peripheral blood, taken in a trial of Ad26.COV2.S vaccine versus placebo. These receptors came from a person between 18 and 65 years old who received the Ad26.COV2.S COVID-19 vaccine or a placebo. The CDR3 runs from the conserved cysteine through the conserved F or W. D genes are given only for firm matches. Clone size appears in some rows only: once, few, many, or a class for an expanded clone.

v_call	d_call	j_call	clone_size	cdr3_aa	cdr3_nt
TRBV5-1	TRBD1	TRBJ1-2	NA	CASSWTGGANYGYTF	TGCGCCAGCAGCTGGACAGGGGGCGCGAACTATGGCTACACCTTC
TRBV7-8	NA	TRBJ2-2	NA	CASSLVASVGELFF	TGTGCCAGCAGCTTAGTGGCGAGTGTCGGGGAGCTGTTTTTT
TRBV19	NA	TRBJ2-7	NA	CASSLSTRGLNYEQYF	TGTGCCAGTAGTCTGTCAACACGGGGCCTGAACTACGAGCAGTACTTC
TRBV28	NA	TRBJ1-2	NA	CASSSPGGKGYTF	TGTGCCAGCAGTTCCCCGGGGGGGAAGGGCTACACCTTC
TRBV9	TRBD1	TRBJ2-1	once	CASSVGDGQGAYNEQFF	TGTGCCAGCAGCGTAGGCGATGGACAGGGGGCATACAATGAGCAGTTCTTC
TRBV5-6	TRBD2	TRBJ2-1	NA	CASSPPGLAAQGEQFF	TGTGCCAGCAGCCCGCCGGGACTAGCGGCTCAGGGCGAGCAGTTCTTC
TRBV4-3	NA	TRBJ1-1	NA	CASSQAGVKGNTEAFF	TGCGCCAGCAGCCAAGCTGGGGTTAAGGGGAACACTGAAGCTTTCTTT
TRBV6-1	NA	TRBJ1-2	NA	CASSDNRDYGYTF	TGTGCCAGCAGTGACAACAGAGACTATGGCTACACCTTC
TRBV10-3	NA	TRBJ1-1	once	CAISESGSVNTEAFF	TGTGCCATCAGTGAGTCGGGATCAGTGAACACTGAAGCTTTCTTT
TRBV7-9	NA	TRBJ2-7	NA	CASSFGGKRGYEQYF	TGTGCCAGCAGCTTTGGCGGAAAGAGGGGTTACGAGCAGTACTTC
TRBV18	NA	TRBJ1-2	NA	CASSPQGSEGYTF	TGTGCCAGCTCACCACAGGGGTCGGAGGGCTACACCTTC
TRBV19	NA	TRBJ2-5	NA	CASSPGAGNRKTQYF	TGTGCCAGTAGCCCGGGGGCAGGGAATCGAAAGACCCAGTACTTC
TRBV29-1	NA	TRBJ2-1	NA	CSVDSYNEQFF	TGCAGCGTCGACAGTTACAATGAGCAGTTCTTC
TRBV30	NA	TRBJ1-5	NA	CAWSDLYQPQHF	TGTGCCTGGAGTGACCTTTATCAGCCCCAGCATTTT
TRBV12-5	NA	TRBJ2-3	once	CASGLVRAVTDTQYF	TGTGCTAGTGGTTTGGTACGAGCCGTCACAGATACGCAGTATTTT
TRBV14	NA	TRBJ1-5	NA	CASSQGLNQPQHF	TGTGCCAGCAGCCAAGGGCTGAATCAGCCCCAGCATTTT
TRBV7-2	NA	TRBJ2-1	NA	CASSLISYNEQFF	TGTGCCAGCAGCTTAATATCGTACAATGAGCAGTTCTTC